Listed below are T cell receptor beta chains from one sample, sequenced in a study of T cells in Graves' hyperthyroidism and ophthalmopathy. TCRdb fed the multiplex PCR reads into MiXCR, producing one record per CDR3 protein. Seen here are about 840,000 distinct CDR3 sequences, more than 30% observed once, and the top ten hold 8.9%. The specimen sequenced was blood. The receptors originated from a man younger than 30 with Graves' hyperthyroidism. The CDR3 runs from the conserved cysteine through the conserved F or W. D genes are given only for firm matches. Clone size appears in some rows only: once, few, many, or a class for an expanded clone.

-	few	TRBV12-3/TRBV12-4	TRBJ2-2	CASSSDPAELFF	TGTGCCAGCAGTTCAGACCCGGCGGAGCTGTTTTTT
-	-	TRBV7-6	TRBJ1-5	CASSLAFGGPWGNQPQHF	TGTGCCAGCAGCTTAGCCTTTGGGGGGCCTTGGGGCAATCAGCCCCAGCATTTT
-	-	TRBV7-9	TRBJ2-2	CASSLTDTNTGELFF	TGTGCCAGCAGCTTGACTGATACGAACACCGGGGAGCTGTTTTTT
TRBD1	-	TRBV2	TRBJ1-4	CASSDTGGCFF	TGTGCCAGCAGTGATACAGGGGGCTGTTTTTTT
-	many	TRBV2	TRBJ1-2	CALAEIGGYTF	TGTGCCCTCGCGGAAATCGGGGGCTACACCTTC
TRBD1	-	TRBV20-1	TRBJ2-7	CSATGPTGVSYEQYF	TGCAGTGCTACGGGCCCGACAGGGGTCTCCTACGAGCAGTACTTC
TRBD1	many	TRBV25-1	TRBJ1-5	CASSSGQGDNQPQHF	TGTGCCAGCAGTTCAGGACAGGGGGACAATCAGCCCCAGCATTTT
-	-	TRBV5-5	TRBJ1-1	CASRYPGFTEAFF	TGTGCCAGCAGGTACCCTGGGTTCACTGAAGCTTTCTTT
TRBD1	few	TRBV20-1	TRBJ2-2	CSAPGQGGSGELFF	TGCAGTGCTCCGGGACAGGGAGGATCCGGGGAGCTGTTTTTT
-	-	TRBV11-1	TRBJ1-1	CASSSQGRSTEAFF	TGTGCCAGCAGCTCCCAGGGCAGGAGCACTGAAGCTTTCTTT
-	-	TRBV5-6	TRBJ1-1	CASSRGATNTEAFF	TGTGCCAGCAGCCGCGGGGCAACAAACACTGAAGCTTTCTTT
-	-	TRBV2	TRBJ1-5	CASLGEGGNQPQHF	TGTGCCAGCCTAGGGGAGGGTGGCAATCAGCCCCAGCATTTT
-	many	TRBV15	TRBJ1-1	CATSETGRAEAFF	TGTGCCACCAGCGAAACAGGGAGGGCTGAAGCTTTCTTT
-	-	TRBV24-1	TRBJ1-2	CATSDSTGNYGYTF	TGTGCCACCAGTGACTCCACAGGGAACTATGGCTACACCTTC
-	-	TRBV7-9	TRBJ1-3	CASSPGSGAGNTIYF	TGTGCCAGCAGCCCCGGGTCAGGGGCTGGAAACACCATATATTTT
-	-	TRBV6-5	TRBJ1-3	CASSYSQAGNTIYF	TGTGCCAGCAGTTACTCCCAGGCTGGAAACACCATATATTTT
-	-	TRBV20-1	TRBJ2-1	CSAPRGNEQFF	TGCAGTGCTCCACGGGGGAATGAGCAGTTCTTC
TRBD1	-	TRBV20-1	TRBJ1-1	CSASAPDRGHTEAFF	TGCAGTGCTAGTGCTCCGGACAGGGGGCACACTGAAGCTTTCTTT
TRBD1	-	TRBV6-6	TRBJ1-6	CASSLDRGLSPLHF	TGTGCCAGCAGTTTGGACAGGGGGCTTTCACCCCTCCACTTT
-	few	TRBV2	TRBJ2-2	CASSKTMTANTGELFF	TGTGCCAGCAGCAAAACGATGACAGCGAACACCGGGGAGCTGTTTTTT
TRBD2	many	TRBV7-2	TRBJ2-5	CASSKGRELQETQYF	TGTGCCAGCAGCAAGGGGCGGGAGCTCCAAGAGACCCAGTACTTC
TRBD1	-	TRBV29-1	TRBJ1-5	CSVVTGEGPNQPQHF	TGCAGCGTTGTAACAGGGGAGGGTCCAAATCAGCCCCAGCATTTT
TRBD2	-	TRBV7-8	TRBJ2-2	CASSQMGLAGGITGELFF	TGCGCCAGCAGCCAAATGGGACTAGCGGGAGGAATCACCGGGGAGCTGTTTTTT
-	many	TRBV10-2	TRBJ2-7	CASSWTGEQYF	TGCGCCAGCAGTTGGACTGGGGAGCAGTACTTC
-	many	TRBV2	TRBJ2-2	CASSRDGGNTGELFF	TGTGCCAGCAGTCGGGACGGTGGTAACACCGGGGAGCTGTTTTTT
-	many	TRBV5-1	TRBJ1-1	CASSARQFRDEAFF	TGCGCCAGCAGCGCTAGACAGTTTCGGGATGAAGCTTTCTTT
-	-	TRBV12-3/TRBV12-4	TRBJ2-2	CAQTTSTGELFF	TGTGCCCAAACCACTAGTACCGGGGAGCTGTTTTTT
-	-	TRBV9	TRBJ2-5	CASSVGAKETQYF	TGTGCCAGCAGCGTAGGGGCAAAAGAGACCCAGTACTTC
-	-	TRBV19	TRBJ1-5	CASKSGATHQPQHF	TGTGCCAGTAAGTCGGGTGCAACTCATCAGCCCCAGCATTTT
TRBD2	-	TRBV14	TRBJ2-5	CASSPRLAGVRETQYF	TGTGCCAGCAGCCCCCGGCTAGCGGGGGTTAGGGAGACCCAGTACTTC
-	few	TRBV11-3	TRBJ1-1	CASSTITDTEAFF	TGTGCCAGCAGCACTATTACAGACACTGAAGCTTTCTTT
TRBD1	many	TRBV29-1	TRBJ1-5	CSVGDRLGQPQHF	TGCAGCGTTGGGGACAGGTTAGGCCAGCCCCAGCATTTT
-	-	TRBV9	TRBJ1-2	CASSVEGGAGGYTF	TGTGCCAGCAGCGTAGAGGGGGGCGCAGGAGGCTACACCTTC
-	many	TRBV7-2	TRBJ2-5	CASSLGVTETQYF	TGTGCCAGCAGCTTAGGGGTGACGGAGACCCAGTACTTC
-	-	TRBV7-8	TRBJ1-2	CASSVLDGYYGYTF	TGTGCCAGCAGCGTACTAGACGGATATTATGGCTACACCTTC
-	many	TRBV7-9	TRBJ1-2	CASSPLSEGYGYTF	TGTGCCAGCAGCCCCTTGTCGGAGGGCTATGGCTACACCTTC
-	many	TRBV29-1	TRBJ2-7	CSVRGNSYEQYF	TGCAGCGTCCGGGGTAACTCCTACGAGCAGTACTTC
-	-	TRBV5-1	TRBJ2-2	CASSPDENYTGELFF	TGCGCCAGCAGTCCAGACGAGAACTACACCGGGGAGCTGTTTTTT
-	-	TRBV25-1	TRBJ1-4	CASRGGDRAEKLFF	TGTGCCAGCAGGGGTGGGGACCGCGCTGAAAAACTGTTTTTT